Following are 6 T cell receptor beta chains from one sample sequenced in a study of beta chain features in type 1 diabetes. The whole isolated RNA underwent reverse transcription, so sequencing captured expressed TCRB transcripts. The assay was immunoSEQ multiplex PCR, and TCRdb's table has in-frame clones only and misses some. The sample contains approximately 100,000 clones, almost 40% of which appear only once. Material for sequencing was stem cell memory CD4+ T cells from blood. The source is a woman under 30 in good health.

This clone occurred once. The rearrangement joins TRBV13 to TRBJ2-5; D gene unclear. V lost 5 bases and J lost 11, with 24 bases in between. The germline V gene has CDR1 PRHDT and CDR2 FYEKMQ (reference sequence). This CDR3 is built from 15 residues. The CDR3 DNA reads TGTGCCAGCAGCCCACCTTTACGGAGCGCGACGGAGCAGTACTTC. It yields the protein CASSPPLRSATEQYF.

The chain links TRBV11-1 to TRBJ2-1; 10 bases are shared with TRBD2. CDR1 SGHAT and CDR2 FQDESV come from the germline V gene (reference sequence). The CDR3 sequence is 15 residues long. The V segment lost 6 bases and the J segment 6 bases; nucleotides outside the gene matches: 8. This CDR3 reads CASRKIRTSGNEQFF. The DNA for the CDR3 is TGTGCCAGCAGAAAAATTAGGACTAGCGGCAATGAGCAGTTCTTC.

The genes are TRBV28 and TRBJ2-5; 8 nucleotides align to TRBD1. V lost 5 bases to trimming and J lost 4 bases; unmatched junction nucleotides: 9. CDR3 length: 15 residues. Per germline, CDR1 MDHEN and CDR2 SYDVKM. CDR3 DNA: TGTGCCAGCAGTCCCAGGACAGGGTTCCGAGAGACCCAGTACTTC. Translation: CASSPRTGFRETQYF.

This clone has a single count. Written as DNA, the CDR3 is TGTGCCAGCAGTTACAATCAGGGGCAGACTGAAGCTTTCTTT. Amino acids: CASSYNQGQTEAFF. The genes are TRBV6-7 and TRBJ1-1; D is possibly TRBD1 (6 bases). TRBV6-7 falls under the ORF class, with uncertain function. The ends were cut back, 2 bases at V and 5 bases at J, with 12 bases in the middle. This CDR3 is built from 14 residues.

In its sample, this clone was seen a few times. V is TRBV7-6 and J is TRBJ2-1, with 9 bases identical to TRBD2. Germline V lookup: CDR1 SGHVS, CDR2 FNYEAQ. The junction had 4 bases not matched to a gene; V was cut back by 1 base and J by 6 bases. This CDR3 has 15 residues. DNA for the CDR3: TGTGCCAGCAGCTTAGTAGCGGGAGCTTTCAATGAGCAGTTCTTC. Protein: CASSLVAGAFNEQFF. The variable domain in full, completed from reference TRBV7-6 and TRBJ2-1, reads GAGVSQSPRYKVTKRGQDVALRCDPISGHVSLYWYRQALGQGPEFLTYFNYEAQQDKSGLPNDRFSAERPEGSISTLTIQRTEQRDSAMYRCASSLVAGAFNEQFFGPGTRLTVL.

The rearrangement uses TRBV7-2 and TRBJ2-4; the D gene is possibly TRBD2 (6 bases). The germline V gene encodes CDR1 SGHTA and CDR2 FQGNSA. This CDR3 contains 15 residues. V dropped 1 base and J dropped 0 bases, with 7 bases sitting between them. The chain's CDR3 is CASSLVGLAKNIQYF. CDR3 nucleotide sequence: TGTGCCAGCAGCTTAGTGGGACTAGCCAAAAACATTCAGTACTTC.